This TCR beta chain is drawn from a study of post-analysis software for immune sequencing data. Study-wide findings and caveats: Samples made in the same batch grouped tightly together by F measure. Compared with controls, patients had more of about five TRBV segments, including TRBV5-6, TRBV5-1 and TRBV20-1.

Presence of unique molecular identifiers characterized the TCR beta cDNA libraries. MiXCR, applied by TCRdb to the PCR reads, yields one record per CDR3 protein. The sample lists 550,000 to 700,000 distinct CDR3 sequences; 40% to 50% were seen once. This clonotype was counted a few times. Its antigen is not known. V was shortened by 2 bases and J by 3 bases, with 7 bases between the two germline ends. This CDR3 is 13 amino acids long. Sequencing used blood. This clonotype was sampled from a girl under 18 with multiple sclerosis. The rearrangement uses TRBV12-3 or TRBV12-4 and TRBJ1-1; D unresolved. The CDR3 DNA reads TGTGCCAGCAGTTTAAGGCAGCACACTGAAGCTTTCTTT. It encodes CASSLRQHTEAFF.